This TCR beta chain was recorded in a study of blood T cells in healthy people across ages. As for the study in general: For every two T cells, template switching captured about one barcoded beta molecule. Broader study findings: In older individuals, TCR beta diversity per million T cells was lower, falling roughly linearly with age. Diversity was higher, and naive CD4+ cells more numerous, in long-lived donors than in aged donors.

A note on this clonotype: Antigen unknown.

Combining a sample-barcoded 5' primer with a J-beta primer mix, a second PCR ran for about 7 to 11 cycles. TCRdb reprocessed the 5' RACE reads with MiXCR, giving one entry per CDR3 protein. The data hold just under 900,000 distinct CDR3 sequences, with less than 35% observed a single time. This CDR3 spans 14 amino acids. The V segment lost 4 bases and the J segment 4 bases; nucleotides outside the gene matches: 7. CDR1 and CDR2 (germline): SGHRS, YFSETQ. This sequence joins TRBV5-1 and TRBJ2-5, with 7 bases lining up with TRBD1. The clonotype comes from a woman older than 75 in good health. The specimen sequenced was blood. The CDR3, as DNA: TGCGCCAGCAGCACAACCGGGACAGCAGAGACCCAGTACTTC. Its translation is CASSTTGTAETQYF.